The 4 T cell receptor beta chains listed next were all sequenced from one sample in a study of shared clonotypes between healthy human individuals (dated by TCRdb to about 2020). The library relied on the immunoSEQ multiplex PCR assay. This immuneACCESS table, as held by TCRdb, lists in-frame sequences with V and J called but not all clones. Of the missing ones, under half trace to an unresolved V gene in checked studies; the others have no known cause. Recorded for this sample are some 1,600,000 clones; around 98% of them occurred a single time. Approximately 0.45% of the sample comes from the top ten. Source material: naive CD4+ T cells sorted from blood. Reading the label with the study, this specimen's cell subset or site is: CD45RA+ positively selected. These receptors all stem from a young man in good health.

The chain employs TRBV29-1 and TRBJ2-5, with D hard to call. CDR1 is SQVTM and CDR2 is ANQGSEA in the germline V gene. V dropped 6 bases and J dropped 2 bases, with 10 bases sitting between them. This CDR3 comprises 12 residues. CDR3 protein: CSVGKTQETQYF. The CDR3 region has the DNA TGCAGCGTGGGGAAGACACAAGAGACCCAGTACTTC.

This clone was recorded only once. The chain employs TRBV10-2 and TRBJ2-5; D unresolved. CDR1 and CDR2 from the germline V gene are WSHSY and SAAADI. Trimming removed 6 bases at V and 2 bases at J, with 10 bases between. This CDR3 is built from 13 residues. CDR3 bases: TGCGCCAGCAGAGAATCTTGGCAAGAGACCCAGTACTTC. Protein sequence: CASRESWQETQYF.

V usage is TRBV7-2 and J usage is TRBJ2-7; D is undetermined. Germline V lookup: CDR1 SGHTA, CDR2 FQGNSA. The V and J ends lost 1 base and 2 bases respectively, with 12 bases between them. The CDR3 extends over 15 amino acids. This CDR3 reads CASSLEPTLTYEQYF. The CDR3 DNA follows: TGTGCCAGCAGCTTAGAGCCGACCCTCACCTACGAGCAGTACTTC.

The chain recombines TRBV9 with TRBJ2-2; D call uncertain. CDR3 length equals 16 residues. V was pared by 0 bases and J by 2 bases, with 11 bases between. Germline V lookup: CDR1 SGDLS, CDR2 YYNGEE. CDR3 sequence: CASSVGSDINTGELFF. Written as DNA, the CDR3 is TGTGCCAGCAGCGTAGGAAGCGACATTAACACCGGGGAGCTGTTTTTT.